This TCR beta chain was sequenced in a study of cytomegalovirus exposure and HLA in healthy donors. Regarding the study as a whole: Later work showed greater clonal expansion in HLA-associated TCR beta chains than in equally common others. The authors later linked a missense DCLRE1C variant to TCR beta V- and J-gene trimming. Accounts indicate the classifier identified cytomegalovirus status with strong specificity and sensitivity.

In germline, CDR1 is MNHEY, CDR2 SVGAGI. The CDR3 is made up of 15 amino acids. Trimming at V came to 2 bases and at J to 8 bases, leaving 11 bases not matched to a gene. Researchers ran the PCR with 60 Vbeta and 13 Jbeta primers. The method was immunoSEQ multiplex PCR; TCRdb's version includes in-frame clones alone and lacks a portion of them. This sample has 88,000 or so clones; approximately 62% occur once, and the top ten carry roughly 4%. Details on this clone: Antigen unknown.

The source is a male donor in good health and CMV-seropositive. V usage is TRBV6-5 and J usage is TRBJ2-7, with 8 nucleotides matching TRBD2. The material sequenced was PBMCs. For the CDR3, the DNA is TGTGCCAGCAGTTACCCCACTGCGGGGGGATCCCAGCAGTACTTC. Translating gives CASSYPTAGGSQQYF.